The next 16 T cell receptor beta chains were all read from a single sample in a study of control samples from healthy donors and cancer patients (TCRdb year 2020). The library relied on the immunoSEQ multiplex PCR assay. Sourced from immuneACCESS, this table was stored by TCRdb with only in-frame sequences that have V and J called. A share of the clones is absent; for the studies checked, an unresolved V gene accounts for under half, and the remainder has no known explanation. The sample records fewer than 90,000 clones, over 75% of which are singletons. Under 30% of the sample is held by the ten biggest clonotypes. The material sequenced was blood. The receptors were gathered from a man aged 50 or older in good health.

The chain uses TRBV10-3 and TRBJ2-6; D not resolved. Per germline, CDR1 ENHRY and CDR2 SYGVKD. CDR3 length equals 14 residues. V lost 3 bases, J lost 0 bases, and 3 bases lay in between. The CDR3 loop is CAISDRSGANVLTF. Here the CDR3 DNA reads TGTGCCATCAGTGACCGCTCTGGGGCCAACGTCCTGACTTTC.

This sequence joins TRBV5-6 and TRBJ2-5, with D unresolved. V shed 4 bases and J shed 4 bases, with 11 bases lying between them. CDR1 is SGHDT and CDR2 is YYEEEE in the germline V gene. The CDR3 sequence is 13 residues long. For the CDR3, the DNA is TGTGCCAGCAGCCCGGAACTGACAGAGACCCAGTACTTC. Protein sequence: CASSPELTETQYF.

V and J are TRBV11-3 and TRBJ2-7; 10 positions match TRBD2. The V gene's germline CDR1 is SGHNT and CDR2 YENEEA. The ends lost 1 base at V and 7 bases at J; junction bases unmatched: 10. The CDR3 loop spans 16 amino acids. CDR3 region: CASSLAASGSGGEQYF. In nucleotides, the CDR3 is TGTGCCAGCAGCTTAGCAGCTAGCGGGAGCGGCGGGGAGCAGTACTTC.

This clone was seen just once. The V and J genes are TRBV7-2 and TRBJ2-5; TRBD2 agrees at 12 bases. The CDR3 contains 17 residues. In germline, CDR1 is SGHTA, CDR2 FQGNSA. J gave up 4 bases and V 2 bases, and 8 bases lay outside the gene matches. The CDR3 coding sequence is TGTGCCAGCAGCTTACTAGCGGGAGGGGTAGGGCGAGAGACCCAGTACTTC. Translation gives CASSLLAGGVGRETQYF.

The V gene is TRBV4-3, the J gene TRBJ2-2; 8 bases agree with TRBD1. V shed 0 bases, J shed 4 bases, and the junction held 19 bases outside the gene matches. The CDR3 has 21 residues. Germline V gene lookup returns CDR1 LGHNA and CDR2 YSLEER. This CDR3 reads CASSQESPTRGRVVPTGELFF. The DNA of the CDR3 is TGCGCCAGCAGCCAAGAAAGCCCCACCAGGGGGCGCGTGGTCCCCACCGGGGAGCTGTTTTTT.

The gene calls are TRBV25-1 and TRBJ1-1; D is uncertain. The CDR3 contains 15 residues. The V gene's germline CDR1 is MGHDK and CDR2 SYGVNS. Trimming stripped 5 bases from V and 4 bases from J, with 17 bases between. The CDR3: CASSPKGSVTTEAFF. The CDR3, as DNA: TGTGCCAGCAGTCCCAAAGGGTCCGTGACCACTGAAGCTTTCTTT.

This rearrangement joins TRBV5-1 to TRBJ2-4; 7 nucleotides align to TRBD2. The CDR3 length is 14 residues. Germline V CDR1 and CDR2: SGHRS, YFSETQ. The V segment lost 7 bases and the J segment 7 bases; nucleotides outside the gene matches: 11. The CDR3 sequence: CASQATSQTNIQYF. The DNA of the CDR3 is TGCGCCAGCCAGGCGACTAGCCAAACTAACATTCAGTACTTC.

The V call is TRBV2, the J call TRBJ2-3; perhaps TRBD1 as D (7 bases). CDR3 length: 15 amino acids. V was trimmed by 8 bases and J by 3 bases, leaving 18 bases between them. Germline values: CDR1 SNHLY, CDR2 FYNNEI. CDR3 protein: CASGEVGGGTDTQYF. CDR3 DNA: TGTGCCAGCGGGGAGGTAGGGGGCGGGACAGATACGCAGTATTTT.

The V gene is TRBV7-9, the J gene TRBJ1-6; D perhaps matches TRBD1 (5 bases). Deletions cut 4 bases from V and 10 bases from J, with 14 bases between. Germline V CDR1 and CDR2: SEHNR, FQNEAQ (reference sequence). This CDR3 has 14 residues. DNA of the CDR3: TGTGCCAGCAGCTCGGACCCGGCAGGGTCACCCCTCCACTTT. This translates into CASSSDPAGSPLHF.

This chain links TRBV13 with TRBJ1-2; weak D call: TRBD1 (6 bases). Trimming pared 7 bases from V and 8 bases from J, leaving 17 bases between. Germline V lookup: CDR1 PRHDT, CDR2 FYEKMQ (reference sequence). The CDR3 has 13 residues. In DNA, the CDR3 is TGTGCCAGCACCTCGAACAGGGAGCTCGGCTACACCTTC. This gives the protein CASTSNRELGYTF. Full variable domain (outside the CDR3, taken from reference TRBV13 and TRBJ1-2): AAGVIQSPRHLIKEKRETATLKCYPIPRHDTVYWYQQGPGQDPQFLISFYEKMQSDKGSIPDRFSAQQFSDYHSELNMSSLELGDSALYFCASTSNRELGYTFGSGTRLTVV.

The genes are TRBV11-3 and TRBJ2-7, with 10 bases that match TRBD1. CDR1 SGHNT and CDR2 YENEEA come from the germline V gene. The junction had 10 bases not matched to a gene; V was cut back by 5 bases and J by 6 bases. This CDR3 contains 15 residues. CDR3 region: CASSPDPGTGVEQYF. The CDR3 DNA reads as TGTGCCAGCAGCCCTGACCCCGGGACAGGGGTCGAGCAGTACTTC.

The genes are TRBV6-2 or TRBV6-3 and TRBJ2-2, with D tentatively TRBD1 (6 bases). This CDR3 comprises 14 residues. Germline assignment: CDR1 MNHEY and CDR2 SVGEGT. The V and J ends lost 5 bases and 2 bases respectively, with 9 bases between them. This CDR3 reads CASSTGINTGELFF. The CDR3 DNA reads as TGTGCCAGCAGTACAGGGATCAACACCGGGGAGCTGTTTTTT.

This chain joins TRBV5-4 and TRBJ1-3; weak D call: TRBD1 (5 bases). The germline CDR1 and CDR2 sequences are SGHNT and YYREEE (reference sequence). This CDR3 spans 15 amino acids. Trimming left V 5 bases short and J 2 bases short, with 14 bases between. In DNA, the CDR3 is TGTGCCAGCAGGGACGGACAAGCCACTGGAAACACCATATATTTT. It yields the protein CASRDGQATGNTIYF.

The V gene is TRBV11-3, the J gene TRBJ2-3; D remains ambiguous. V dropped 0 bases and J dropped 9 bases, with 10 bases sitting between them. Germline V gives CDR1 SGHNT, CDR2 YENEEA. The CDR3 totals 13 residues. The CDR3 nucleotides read TGTGCCAGCAGCTTAGAACCCTTTGGGACGCAGTATTTT. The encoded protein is CASSLEPFGTQYF.

The CDR3 loop is CASGLESESEEYF. As DNA, the CDR3 is TGTGCTAGTGGACTTGAGTCCGAATCAGAGGAGTATTTT. The rearrangement joins TRBV12-5 to TRBJ2-3; no definite D call. Trimming pared 6 bases from V and 13 bases from J, leaving 20 bases between. Germline values: CDR1 LGHNT, CDR2 FRNRAP. CDR3 length: 13 amino acids.

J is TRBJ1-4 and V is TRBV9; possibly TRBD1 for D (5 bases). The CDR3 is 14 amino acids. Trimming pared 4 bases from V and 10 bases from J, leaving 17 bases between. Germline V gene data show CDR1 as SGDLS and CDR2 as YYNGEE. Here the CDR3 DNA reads TGTGCCAGCAGCCCTCGAGACACTGGGGGAAAACTGTTTTTT. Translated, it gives CASSPRDTGGKLFF. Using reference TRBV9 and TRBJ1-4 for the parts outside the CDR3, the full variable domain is DSGVTQTPKHLITATGQRVTLRCSPRSGDLSVYWYQQSLDQGLQFLIQYYNGEERAKGNILERFSAQQFPDLHSELNLSSLELGDSALYFCASSPRDTGGKLFFGSGTQLSVL.